Shown below are 21 T cell receptor beta chains from a single sample sequenced in a study of T cell repertoires in cytomegalovirus infection. TCRdb redid the calling of the reads with MiXCR, one entry per CDR3 protein. Here the sample spans more than 250,000 distinct CDR3 sequences, around a quarter being singletons. Which antigens these TCRs recognize remains unknown. Specimen: cultured PBMCs, collected from culture after CMV antigen stimulation. These receptors all stem from a human donor in good health (CMV status not recorded). Some clones in this sample may be carry-over from other donors' samples.

This clonotype was observed many times. V and J are TRBV19 and TRBJ2-1; possible D gene TRBD2, 5 bases. Looked up from germline, CDR1 is LNHDA and CDR2 is SQIVND (reference sequence). V lost 5 bases, J lost 10 bases, and 24 bases lay in between. The CDR3 sequence is 16 residues long. The DNA for the CDR3 is TGTGCCAGTAGTGCCAACATCCGGGAAACCTACGGGGAGCAGTTCTTC. Translation: CASSANIRETYGEQFF.

There are a few counts of this clonotype. The CDR3 region is CASSDPLRADNYGYTF. The CDR3 DNA is TGTGCCAGCAGCGACCCTTTGAGGGCAGATAACTATGGCTACACCTTC. The chain joins TRBV2 to TRBJ1-2; no definite D call. Trimming took off 6 bases at V and 1 base at J, with 18 bases between the two ends. Germline V gene sequence: CDR1 SNHLY, CDR2 FYNNEI. The CDR3 runs 16 residues.

The gene calls are TRBV7-7 and TRBJ2-2, with 7 bases that match TRBD2. The CDR3 length is 18 residues. CDR1 SSHAT and CDR2 FNYEAQ come from the germline V gene (reference sequence). Losses at the gene ends were 5 bases for V and 0 bases for J; bases not matched to a gene: 12. CDR3 sequence reads: CASSKRDAAYSNTGELFF. CDR3 in DNA: TGTGCCAGCAGCAAGCGGGACGCGGCCTACTCGAACACCGGGGAGCTGTTTTTT.

This clonotype came up a few times. This chain uses TRBV4-1 with TRBJ1-1; D call uncertain. V dropped 4 bases and J dropped 5 bases, with 14 bases sitting between them. CDR3 size: 14 residues. Germline CDR1 and CDR2: MGHRA and YSYEKL. The CDR3 sequence is CASSLRKLGTEAFF. DNA for the CDR3: TGCGCCAGCAGCCTACGGAAACTGGGGACTGAAGCTTTCTTT.

There are many counts of this clonotype. Here the CDR3 DNA reads TGTGCCAGCAGTCAGACAGGGGGCAGTCAGCCCCAGCATTTT. Translation gives CASSQTGGSQPQHF. The chain joins TRBV12-3 or TRBV12-4 to TRBJ1-5; 10 bases fit TRBD1. This CDR3 is 14 amino acids long. Trimming took 5 bases from V and 6 from J; bases not matched to a gene: 4.

The rearrangement joins TRBV5-1 to TRBJ2-1; 9 nucleotides line up with TRBD2. CDR3 length equals 16 residues. The J segment lost 8 bases and the V segment lost 0 bases, leaving 9 bases of the junction unmatched. Germline loops: CDR1 SGHRS, CDR2 YFSETQ. Here the CDR3 reads CASSLGLAGRLDEQFF. Written as DNA, the CDR3 is TGCGCCAGCAGCTTGGGGCTAGCGGGAAGATTGGATGAGCAGTTCTTC.

V gene TRBV6-2 or TRBV6-3 combines with J gene TRBJ1-1; D remains unclear. CDR3 length equals 14 residues. V was cut by 0 bases and J by 4 bases, with 9 bases left in between. The germline gives CDR1 MNHEY, CDR2 SVGEGT. The CDR3 region is CASSYSARSTEAFF. In nucleotides, the CDR3 is TGTGCCAGCAGTTACTCGGCGAGGAGCACTGAAGCTTTCTTT.

This clonotype has only a few counts. This chain connects TRBV5-4 to TRBJ1-2; D gene uncertain. The CDR3 has 13 amino acids. CDR1 and CDR2 from the germline V gene are SGHNT and YYREEE (reference sequence). V was cut by 4 bases and J by 6 bases, with 13 bases left in between. CDR3 bases: TGTGCCAGCAGCAGGGCAGTGCGCGATGGCTACACCTTC. Translating it yields CASSRAVRDGYTF.

This clonotype was counted between two and nine times. The chain combines TRBV6-2 or TRBV6-3 with TRBJ2-7; a weak D match, TRBD1 (6 bases). The V gene's germline CDR1 is MNHEY and CDR2 SVGEGT. Trimming removed 11 bases from V and 9 bases from J, with 26 bases in between. CDR3 length: 14 residues. In DNA form, the CDR3 reads TGTGCCTGCTCCTGGACAGTCGGGCCAGTATGGCAGTACTTC. It specifies CACSWTVGPVWQYF.

The V gene is TRBV27, the J gene TRBJ2-2, with a possible D match to TRBD2 (6 bases). V lost 5 bases, J lost 8 bases, and 6 bases lay in between. Germline CDR1 reads MNHEY; CDR2 reads SMNVEV (reference sequence). The CDR3 spans 11 residues. CDR3 sequence reads: CASSAGGELFF. Here the CDR3 DNA reads TGTGCCAGCAGTGCGGGAGGGGAGCTGTTTTTT.

The chain combines TRBV7-9 with TRBJ2-5; D tentatively reads TRBD1 or TRBD2 (5 bases each). Trimming cost V 3 bases and J 1 base, with 12 bases left between them. The germline V gene has CDR1 SEHNR and CDR2 FQNEAQ (reference sequence). This CDR3 comprises 15 residues. This chain's CDR3 is CASSFGTGSQETQYF. CDR3 nucleotides: TGTGCCAGCAGCTTCGGGACGGGGAGCCAAGAGACCCAGTACTTC.

The genes are TRBV9 and TRBJ1-1; D is unclear. The CDR3 loop spans 13 amino acids. V dropped 1 base and J dropped 4 bases, with 8 bases sitting between them. Germline V gene data show CDR1 as SGDLS and CDR2 as YYNGEE. The CDR3 is CASSVTVTTEAFF. The CDR3, as DNA: TGTGCCAGCAGCGTAACAGTAACCACTGAAGCTTTCTTT.

This clonotype appeared many times. The chain links TRBV7-2 to TRBJ1-2; D is ambiguous. The CDR3 is 14 residues long. Germline V gene lookup returns CDR1 SGHTA and CDR2 FQGNSA. The V end lost 5 bases, the J end lost 6 bases, and 16 bases lay between the germline ends. DNA of the CDR3: TGTGCCAGCAGCCAGCTCCCGGGTCGAGATGGCTACACCTTC. Protein product: CASSQLPGRDGYTF.

The chain links TRBV18 to TRBJ1-1; D is uncertain. Deletions cut 1 base from V and 0 bases from J, with 12 bases between. From germline, CDR1 is KGHSH and CDR2 LQKENI. The CDR3 is 16 residues long. This CDR3 reads CASSPLPRGLNTEAFF. CDR3 bases: TGTGCCAGCTCACCACTACCTCGTGGGTTGAACACTGAAGCTTTCTTT.

A few counts support this clonotype. The genes are TRBV7-2 and TRBJ1-1; unclear D gene. Germline V gene lookup returns CDR1 SGHTA and CDR2 FQGNSA. The V gene lost 4 bases and the J gene lost 2 bases, with 8 bases spanning the gap. This CDR3 is built from 13 residues. Here the CDR3 DNA reads TGTGCCAGCAGCTGGGGAGAAAACACTGAAGCTTTCTTT. Translation: CASSWGENTEAFF. Full variable domain (rest looked up from reference TRBV7-2 and TRBJ1-1): GAGVSQSPSNKVTEKGKDVELRCDPISGHTALYWYRQSLGQGLEFLIYFQGNSAPDKSGLPSDRFSAERTGGSVSTLTIQRTQQEDSAVYLCASSWGENTEAFFGQGTRLTVV.

In its sample, this clonotype was seen a few times. The V and J genes are TRBV7-6 and TRBJ2-3; TRBD2 aligns across 7 bases. Germline loops: CDR1 SGHVS, CDR2 FNYEAQ. This CDR3 is built from 17 residues. Trimming took 4 bases from V and 0 from J; bases not matched to a gene: 10. CDR3 in DNA: TGTGCCAGCAGCTCCACCGGGGGGAAGCGGAGCACAGATACGCAGTATTTT. Amino acids: CASSSTGGKRSTDTQYF.

J is TRBJ2-1 and V is TRBV5-5, with 7 nucleotides matching TRBD2. Germline values: CDR1 SGHKS, CDR2 YYEKEE (reference sequence). Trimming removed 3 bases from V and 2 bases from J; junction bases left unmatched: 11. The CDR3 extends over 17 amino acids. CDR3: CASSYGAAGEPYNEQFF. CDR3 bases: TGTGCCAGCAGCTATGGGGCGGCGGGAGAGCCCTACAATGAGCAGTTCTTC. The variable domain in full, with the rest retrieved from reference TRBV5-5 and TRBJ2-1, is DAGVTQSPTHLIKTRGQQVTLRCSPISGHKSVSWYQQVLGQGPQFIFQYYEKEERGRGNFPDRFSARQFPNYSSELNVNALLLGDSALYLCASSYGAAGEPYNEQFFGPGTRLTVL.

The count of this clonotype is one. The chain links TRBV6-8 to TRBJ2-2, with 11 bases matching TRBD2. Germline CDR1 MNHGY, CDR2 SAAAGT. This CDR3 spans 19 amino acids. With 6 bases clipped from V and 7 bases from J, the junction kept 19 bases outside the gene matches. The CDR3 DNA is TGTGCCAGCAGCAAATACAGTAGGAGACTAGCGGGACGGGGCGGGGAGCTGTTTTTT. It codes for CASSKYSRRLAGRGGELFF.

This clonotype was seen just once. This rearrangement joins TRBV27 to TRBJ1-1; D remains unclear. The germline V gene has CDR1 MNHEY and CDR2 SMNVEV (reference sequence). This CDR3 comprises 11 residues. V lost 6 bases, J lost 5 bases, and 7 bases lay in between. The CDR3 nucleotides are TGTGCCAGCAGAAAAGGAACTGAAGCTTTCTTT. This encodes CASRKGTEAFF.

This clonotype was detected a few times. The J gene is TRBJ1-4, the V gene TRBV4-1; D gene unclear. Trimming stripped 3 bases from V and 8 bases from J, with 7 bases between. Germline assignment: CDR1 MGHRA and CDR2 YSYEKL. The CDR3 has 12 residues. CDR3 nucleotide sequence: TGCGCCAGCAGCCAGGGGTGGGAAAAACTGTTTTTT. Translation gives CASSQGWEKLFF.

The genes are TRBV20-1 and TRBJ2-7; the match to TRBD1 covers 8 bases. This CDR3 region has 14 residues. Trimming at V came to 6 bases and at J to 3 bases, leaving 10 bases not matched to a gene. The germline CDR1 and CDR2 sequences are DFQATT and SNEGSKA (reference sequence). CDR3: CSAEIQGDNYEQYF. CDR3 DNA sequence: TGCAGTGCCGAAATACAGGGGGATAACTACGAGCAGTACTTC.